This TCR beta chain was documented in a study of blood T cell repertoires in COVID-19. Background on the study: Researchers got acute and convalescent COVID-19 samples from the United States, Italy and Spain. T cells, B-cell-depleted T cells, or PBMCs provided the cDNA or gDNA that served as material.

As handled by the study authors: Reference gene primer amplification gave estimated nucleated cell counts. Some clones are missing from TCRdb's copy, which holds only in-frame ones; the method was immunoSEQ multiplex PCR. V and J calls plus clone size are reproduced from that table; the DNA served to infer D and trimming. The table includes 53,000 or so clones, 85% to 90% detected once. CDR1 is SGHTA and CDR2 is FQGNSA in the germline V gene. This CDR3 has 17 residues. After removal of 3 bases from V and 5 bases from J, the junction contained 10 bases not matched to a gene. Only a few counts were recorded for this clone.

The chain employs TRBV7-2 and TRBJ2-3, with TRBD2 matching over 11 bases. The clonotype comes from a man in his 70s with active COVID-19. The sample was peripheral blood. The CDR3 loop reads CASSLRRSGGGRDTQYF. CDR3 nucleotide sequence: TGTGCCAGCAGCTTGAGGCGTAGCGGGGGGGGTAGAGATACGCAGTATTTT. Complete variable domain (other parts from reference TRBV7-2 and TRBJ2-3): GAGVSQSPSNKVTEKGKDVELRCDPISGHTALYWYRQSLGQGLEFLIYFQGNSAPDKSGLPSDRFSAERTGGSVSTLTIQRTQQEDSAVYLCASSLRRSGGGRDTQYFGPGTRLTVL.